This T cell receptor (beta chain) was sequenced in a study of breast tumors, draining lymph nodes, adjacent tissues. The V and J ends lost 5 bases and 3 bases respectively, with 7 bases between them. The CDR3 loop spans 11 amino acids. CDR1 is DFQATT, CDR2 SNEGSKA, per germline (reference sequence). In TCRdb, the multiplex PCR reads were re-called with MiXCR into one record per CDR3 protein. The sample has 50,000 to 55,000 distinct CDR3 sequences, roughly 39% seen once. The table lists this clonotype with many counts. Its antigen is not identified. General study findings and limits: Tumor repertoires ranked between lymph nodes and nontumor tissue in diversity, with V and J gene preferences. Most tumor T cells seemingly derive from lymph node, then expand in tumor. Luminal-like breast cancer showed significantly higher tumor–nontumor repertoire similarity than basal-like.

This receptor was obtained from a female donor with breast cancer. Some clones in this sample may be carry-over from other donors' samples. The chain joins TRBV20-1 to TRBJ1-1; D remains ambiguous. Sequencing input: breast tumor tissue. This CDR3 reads CSAFLHTEAFF. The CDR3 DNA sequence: TGCAGTGCTTTCTTGCACACTGAAGCTTTCTTT.